This T cell receptor (beta chain) emerged from a study of shared clonotypes between healthy human individuals. On the study more broadly: Each donor had three CD4 naive, three CD4 memory, two CD8 naive and one CD8 memory plate. Findings and caveats of the study: Of the naive CD4 clonotypes, roughly 5.2% were shared across several donors.

Terminally differentiated effector memory CD45RA+ cells were excluded from the naive CD8 cells, which were CD45RO-negative and positively selected for CCR7. Healthy HIV-negative adults with no recent acute infections or vaccinations were recruited as donors. There are 15 residues in the CDR3. CDR1 is SQVTM, CDR2 ANQGSEA, per germline. To note about this clone: The antigen remains unidentified.

Profiling relied on immunoSEQ multiplex PCR, and the TCRdb table lists in-frame clones only, not all of them. Of about 2.1 million clones listed, roughly 93% are singletons. The sample comprised naive CD8+ T cells from PBMCs. The rearrangement links TRBV29-1 to TRBJ2-5; tentative D call: TRBD2 (5 bases). The DNA end is more similar to TRBJ2-7, so the J call may be wrong. The sequence was collected from a man in his late teens or twenties in good health. Some clones in this sample may be carry-over from other donors' samples. This CDR3 reads CSVEDRAGVSYEQYF. CDR3 nucleotide sequence: TGCAGCGTTGAAGATCGGGCCGGGGTATCCTACGAGCAGTACTTC.